This T cell receptor beta chain was sequenced in a study of identical twins. Each CDR3 protein is one row after TCRdb ran MiXCR on the 5' RACE reads. The table has around 250,000 distinct CDR3 sequences, about 7% seen once. This clonotype appeared many times. Antigen: not known. Study findings and constraints: Memory repertoires lacked the insertion deficit that abundant cord blood beta clonotypes showed.

The data were also submitted as part of a second study, on yellow fever vaccine responses in identical twins. That paper states: It has been reported that, in twins, the vaccine T cell response seemed partly convergent and partly personalized.

Sequencing was done on a sample of memory (CD45RO+) T cells sorted from blood. This sequence originates from a woman aged 18 to 35 in good health.

CDR3 amino acids: CASSVGQNTEAFF. In DNA form, the CDR3 reads TGCGCCAGCAGCGTTGGACAGAACACTGAAGCTTTCTTT. The chain links TRBV5-1 to TRBJ1-1; a possible D gene is TRBD1 (5 bases). With 4 bases removed from V and 1 base from J, the gap between germline ends came to 8 bases. CDR1 and CDR2 (germline): SGHRS, YFSETQ. The CDR3 runs to 13 residues.